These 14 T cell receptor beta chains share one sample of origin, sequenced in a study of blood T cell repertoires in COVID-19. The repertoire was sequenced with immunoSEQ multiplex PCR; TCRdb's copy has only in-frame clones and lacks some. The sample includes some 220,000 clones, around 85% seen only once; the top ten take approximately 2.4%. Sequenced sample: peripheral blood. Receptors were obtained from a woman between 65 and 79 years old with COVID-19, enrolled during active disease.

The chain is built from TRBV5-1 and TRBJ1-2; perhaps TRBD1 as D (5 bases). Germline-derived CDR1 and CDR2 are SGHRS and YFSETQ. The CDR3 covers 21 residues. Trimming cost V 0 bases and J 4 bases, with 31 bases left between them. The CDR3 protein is CASSLVGSRSLTRDSSYGYTF. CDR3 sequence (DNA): TGCGCCAGCAGCTTGGTTGGTTCACGATCCTTGACCAGGGATAGTAGCTATGGCTACACCTTC.

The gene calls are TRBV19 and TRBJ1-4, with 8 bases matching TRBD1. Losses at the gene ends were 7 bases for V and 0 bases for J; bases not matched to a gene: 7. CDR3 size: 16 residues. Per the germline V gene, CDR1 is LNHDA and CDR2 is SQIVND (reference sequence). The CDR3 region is CASKQGASATNEKLFF. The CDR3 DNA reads TGTGCCAGTAAGCAGGGGGCGAGTGCAACTAATGAAAAACTGTTTTTT.

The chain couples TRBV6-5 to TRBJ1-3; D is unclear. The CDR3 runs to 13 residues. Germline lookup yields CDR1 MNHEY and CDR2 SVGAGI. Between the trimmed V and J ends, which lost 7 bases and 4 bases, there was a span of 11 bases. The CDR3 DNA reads TGTGCCAGCAATATGAGGTTCGGAAACACCATATATTTT. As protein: CASNMRFGNTIYF.

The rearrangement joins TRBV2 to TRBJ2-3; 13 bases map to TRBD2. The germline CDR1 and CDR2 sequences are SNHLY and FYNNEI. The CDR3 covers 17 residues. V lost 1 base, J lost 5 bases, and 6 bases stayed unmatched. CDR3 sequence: CASSEGLAGGSGDTQYF. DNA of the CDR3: TGTGCCAGCAGTGAAGGACTAGCGGGAGGCTCGGGAGATACGCAGTATTTT.

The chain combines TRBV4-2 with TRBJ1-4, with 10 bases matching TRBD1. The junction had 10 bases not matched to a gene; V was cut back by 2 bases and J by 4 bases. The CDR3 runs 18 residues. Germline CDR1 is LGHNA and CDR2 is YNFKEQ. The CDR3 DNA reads TGTGCCAGCAGCCAAAGCTTCGGGACAGGGGTAATTAATGAAAAACTGTTTTTT. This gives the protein CASSQSFGTGVINEKLFF.

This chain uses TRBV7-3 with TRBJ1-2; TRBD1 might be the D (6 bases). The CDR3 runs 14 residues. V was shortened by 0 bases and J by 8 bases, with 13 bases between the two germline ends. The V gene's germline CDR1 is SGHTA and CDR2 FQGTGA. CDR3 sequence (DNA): TGTGCCAGCAGCTTAACGGGGGCTGAAGCCGGCTACACCTTC. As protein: CASSLTGAEAGYTF.

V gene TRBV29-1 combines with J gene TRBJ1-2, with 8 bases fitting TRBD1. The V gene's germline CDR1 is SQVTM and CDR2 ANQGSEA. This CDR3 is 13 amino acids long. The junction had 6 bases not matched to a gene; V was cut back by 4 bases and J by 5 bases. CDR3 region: CSVAGQGLYGYTF. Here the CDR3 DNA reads TGCAGCGTTGCTGGACAGGGTCTGTATGGCTACACCTTC.

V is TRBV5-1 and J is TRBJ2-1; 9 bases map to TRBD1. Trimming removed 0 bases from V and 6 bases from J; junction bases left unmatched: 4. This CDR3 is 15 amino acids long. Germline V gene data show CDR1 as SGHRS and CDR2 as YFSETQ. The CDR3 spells CASSLGDRAANEQFF. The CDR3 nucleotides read TGCGCCAGCAGCTTGGGGGACAGGGCGGCCAATGAGCAGTTCTTC.

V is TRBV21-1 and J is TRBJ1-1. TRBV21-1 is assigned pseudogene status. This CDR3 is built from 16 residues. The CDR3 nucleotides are TGTGCCAGCAGCAAAAAATGGTTAACTGGGAACACTGAAGCTTTCTTT. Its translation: CASSKKWLTGNTEAFF.

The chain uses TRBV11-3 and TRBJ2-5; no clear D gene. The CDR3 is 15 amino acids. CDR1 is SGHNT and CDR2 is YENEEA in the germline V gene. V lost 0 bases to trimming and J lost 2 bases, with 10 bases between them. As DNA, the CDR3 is TGTGCCAGCAGCTTAGACACACACATACAAGAGACCCAGTACTTC. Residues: CASSLDTHIQETQYF.

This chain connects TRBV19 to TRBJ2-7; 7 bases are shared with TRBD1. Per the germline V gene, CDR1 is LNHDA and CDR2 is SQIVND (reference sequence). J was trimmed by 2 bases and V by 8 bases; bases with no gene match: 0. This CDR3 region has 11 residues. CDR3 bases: TGTGCCAGTCAGGGGGCCTACGAGCAGTACTTC. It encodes CASQGAYEQYF. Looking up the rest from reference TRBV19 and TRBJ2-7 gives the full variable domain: DGGITQSPKYLFRKEGQNVTLSCEQNLNHDAMYWYRQDPGQGLRLIYYSQIVNDFQKGDIAEGYSVSREKKESFPLTVTSAQKNPTAFYLCASQGAYEQYFGPGTRLTVT.

The chain's CDR3 is CASSSNRASSYNSPLHF. Here the CDR3 DNA reads TGTGCCAGCAGCTCCAACAGGGCGAGCTCCTATAATTCACCCCTCCACTTT. This rearrangement joins TRBV9 to TRBJ1-6; D may be TRBD1 (6 bases). The CDR3 spans 17 residues. From germline, CDR1 is SGDLS and CDR2 YYNGEE. Trimming stripped 4 bases from V and 0 bases from J, with 14 bases between. Drawing the rest from reference TRBV9 and TRBJ1-6, the complete variable domain is DSGVTQTPKHLITATGQRVTLRCSPRSGDLSVYWYQQSLDQGLQFLIQYYNGEERAKGNILERFSAQQFPDLHSELNLSSLELGDSALYFCASSSNRASSYNSPLHFGNGTRLTVT.

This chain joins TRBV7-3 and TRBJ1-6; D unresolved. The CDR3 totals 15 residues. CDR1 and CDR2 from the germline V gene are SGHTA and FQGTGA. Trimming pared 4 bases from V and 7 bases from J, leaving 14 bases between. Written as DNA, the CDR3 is TGTGCCAGCAGCTCCGTTGATGGTCTAAATTCACCCCTCCACTTT. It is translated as CASSSVDGLNSPLHF.

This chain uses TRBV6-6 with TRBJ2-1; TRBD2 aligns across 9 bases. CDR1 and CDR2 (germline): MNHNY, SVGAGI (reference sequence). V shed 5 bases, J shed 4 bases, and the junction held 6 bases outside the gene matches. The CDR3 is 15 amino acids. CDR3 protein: CASSTTSGSYNEQFF. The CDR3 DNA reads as TGTGCCAGCAGTACGACTAGCGGATCTTACAATGAGCAGTTCTTC.